These T cell receptor beta chains were read from a single sample in a study of blood T cell repertoires in COVID-19. Sequencing was performed with immunoSEQ multiplex PCR; in TCRdb, only in-frame clones are kept and a portion is missing. The sample shows around 230,000 clones, 82% of them seen only once. The source material was peripheral blood. These receptors all come from a woman aged 60 to 75 with active or convalescent COVID-19. Each CDR3 is given with its conserved first and last residue.

15	TRBV9	CASSPRSGGKDTQYF
12	TRBV5-4	CASSTGTGELFF
12	TRBV30	CAWNLGASGYTF
15	TRBV29-1	CSVEGRVPGNTEAFF
14	TRBV7-9	CASSPTGENTEAFF
15	TRBV7-2	CASSAGPTSVYEQYF
13	TRBV7-9	CASSLSGVTEAFF
14	TRBV18	CASSPLGGTGELFF
13	TRBV7-2	CASSPQRQYEQYF
15	TRBV6-2/TRBV6-3	CASTPGGATTDTQYF
16	TRBV9	CASSVGQRGAQETQYF
15	TRBV14	CASSQRLDGTDTQYF
14	TRBV6-5	CASSSTGSAWGYTF
13	TRBV7-9	CASSPGGGPEAFF
15	TRBV11-2	CASSVNGGNGNTIYF
15	TRBV11-3	CASSLSSGGYNEQFF
16	TRBV7-2	CASIDSSRGANYGYTF
14	TRBV7-2	CASSLGGGRETQYF
15	TRBV18	CASSPSGGGNEKLFF
14	TRBV3-1/TRBV3-2	CASSQGDRVRTLHF
12	TRBV19	CATRTPTYGYTF
14	TRBV19	CASSIGGSFYEQYF
15	TRBV18	CASSPGLRAGNEQFF
14	TRBV7-9	CASSSSAWNTEAFF
14	TRBV7-2	CASSNVAAQETQYF
13	TRBV5-1	CASSLEPLRGYTF
15	TRBV11-2	CASSPTRLSTDTQYF
15	TRBV15	CATSSFPGGRETQYF
16	TRBV2	CATPRAGRGMGYGYTF
17	TRBV18	CASSPLGQGDTGNTIYF
13	TRBV10-3	CAISDGQGEGYTF
17	TRBV7-9	CASSLASGGINTGELFF
17	TRBV18	CASSPGTGGTGRNEQYF
16	TRBV5-1	CASSLGAGGYNQPQHF
16	TRBV10-3	CAISGPAGGIQETQYF
17	TRBV10-3	CAISETRGLLVTGELFF